This TCR beta chain was captured in a study of cytomegalovirus exposure and HLA in healthy donors. Study-level information: In a previous analysis, approximately 110 million unique TCR beta sequences were found from 150 million to 200 million T cells.

This clone has more than one count but fewer than ten. Its antigen remains unknown. PCR used 60 Vbeta primers and 13 Jbeta primers. Measured with immunoSEQ multiplex PCR; TCRdb has only the in-frame clones, and not every one. The sample includes approximately 170,000 clones, around three quarters seen only once; the top ten take around 1%. The germline gives CDR1 SGHNT, CDR2 YYREEE (reference sequence). The germline V and J ends were trimmed by 6 bases and 4 bases, with 5 bases remaining between them. This CDR3 is built from 10 residues. Overall study results and limits: Specific recognition of CMV antigens was confirmed in vitro for a few chains (all CMV-associated).

Specimen: PBMCs. The chain joins TRBV5-4 to TRBJ2-7; the D is unclear. The origin of this receptor is a woman aged 35 to 49 in good health and CMV-seronegative. The CDR3 sequence is CASNTYEQYF. The CDR3 region has the DNA TGTGCCAGCAACACATACGAGCAGTACTTC.